One sample yielded the 26 T cell receptor beta chains listed below, sequenced in a study of control samples from healthy donors and cancer patients. Sequencing used immunoSEQ multiplex PCR; TCRdb keeps in-frame clones, though not all of them. The data hold 90,000 or so clones, with approximately 84% observed a single time. The source material was PBMCs. The receptors stem from an older man with lung cancer.

V and J are TRBV3-1 (or the pseudogene TRBV3-2) and TRBJ2-1; 11 nucleotides agree with TRBD2. The length of the CDR3 is 19 residues. Germline V gene lookup returns CDR1 LGHDT and CDR2 YNNKEL (reference sequence). Germline trimming cut 5 bases from V and 4 bases from J; bases unmatched to any gene: 16. The CDR3 loop is CASSYLSSGGALGYNEQFF. The CDR3 coding sequence is TGTGCCAGCAGCTACCTCAGTAGCGGGGGGGCCCTCGGGTACAATGAGCAGTTCTTC.

The chain joins TRBV5-6 to TRBJ2-3; 9 bases are shared with TRBD2. CDR1 and CDR2 from the germline V gene are SGHDT and YYEEEE. V was pared by 6 bases and J by 4 bases, with 15 bases of the junction left unmatched. The CDR3 contains 17 residues. CDR3 in amino acids: CASIDGRRGGLADTQYF. CDR3 coding DNA: TGTGCCAGCATCGACGGCAGGCGGGGGGGCCTGGCAGATACGCAGTATTTT.

This clone was seen once. The rearrangement uses TRBV30 and TRBJ2-3; either TRBD1 or TRBD2 may supply D (5 bases each). From germline, CDR1 is GTSNPN and CDR2 SVGIG (reference sequence). Between the trimmed V and J ends, which lost 2 bases and 0 bases, there was a span of 6 bases. This CDR3 comprises 13 residues. CDR3 loop: CAWSRGSTDTQYF. In nucleotides, the CDR3 is TGTGCCTGGAGTCGGGGCAGCACAGATACGCAGTATTTT.

The rearrangement uses TRBV29-1 and TRBJ2-5, with D possibly TRBD1 on 5 matching bases. The CDR3 spans 12 residues. Germline CDR1 SQVTM, CDR2 ANQGSEA. Trimming shortened V by 7 bases and J by 4 bases, and 13 bases separated the two germline ends. The DNA of the CDR3 is TGCAGCGCTGGGGCCAAGAGAGAGACCCAGTACTTC. Its protein is CSAGAKRETQYF.

The chain has TRBV27 and TRBJ1-6; 8 bases map to TRBD1. The length of the CDR3 is 17 residues. The V gene end was trimmed by 6 bases and the J gene end by 7 bases; junction bases not matched to a gene: 14. Per germline, CDR1 MNHEY and CDR2 SMNVEV (reference sequence). CDR3 sequence: CASRDRGTGQGNSPLHF. CDR3 DNA: TGTGCCAGCAGAGATAGGGGTACAGGACAGGGAAATTCACCCCTCCACTTT.

This rearrangement joins TRBV5-1 to TRBJ1-3, with D uncertain. The CDR3 length is 15 residues. CDR1 and CDR2 from the germline V gene are SGHRS and YFSETQ. With 6 bases removed from V and 0 bases from J, the gap between germline ends came to 13 bases. The CDR3 coding sequence is TGCGCCAGCAACCGAGGACCGAGCTCTGGAAACACCATATATTTT. Its protein is CASNRGPSSGNTIYF.

The rearrangement joins TRBV25-1 to TRBJ1-2, with D possibly matching TRBD1 (5 bases). This CDR3 spans 13 amino acids. Germline V gene sequence: CDR1 MGHDK, CDR2 SYGVNS. Trimming pared 6 bases from V and 2 bases from J, leaving 10 bases between. This CDR3 reads CASRDSANYGYTF. In DNA, the CDR3 is TGTGCCAGCAGAGACAGCGCCAACTATGGCTACACCTTC.

This clone was observed at least ten times. V gene TRBV29-1 combines with J gene TRBJ2-2; D possibly corresponds to TRBD1 (6 bases). Germline V gene lookup returns CDR1 SQVTM and CDR2 ANQGSEA. The CDR3 sequence is 14 residues long. Trimming removed 4 bases from V and 6 bases from J, with 15 bases in between. CDR3 sequence: CSVVAQGGAGELFF. The CDR3, as DNA: TGCAGCGTTGTGGCACAGGGTGGTGCCGGGGAGCTGTTTTTT.

The rearrangement joins TRBV21-1 to TRBJ1-1. TRBV21-1 is given as a pseudogene. The CDR3 has 16 residues. Here the CDR3 reads CASSNRVQFEDTEAFF. The DNA of the CDR3 is TGTGCCAGCAGCAATAGGGTCCAATTCGAGGACACTGAAGCTTTCTTT.

V gene TRBV30 combines with J gene TRBJ2-7, with D possibly called TRBD1 or TRBD2 (5 bases each). Germline assignment: CDR1 GTSNPN and CDR2 SVGIG (reference sequence). Trimming pared 5 bases from V and 1 base from J, leaving 12 bases between. This CDR3 has 13 residues. CDR3 sequence reads: CAWEGRPSYEQYF. The CDR3 DNA is TGTGCCTGGGAGGGGCGGCCGTCCTACGAGCAGTACTTC.

The J gene is TRBJ1-1, the V gene TRBV5-1, with 7 nucleotides matching TRBD1. There are 14 residues in the CDR3. Per germline, CDR1 SGHRS and CDR2 YFSETQ. Germline trimming cut 7 bases from V and 0 bases from J; bases unmatched to any gene: 6. DNA of the CDR3: TGCGCCAGCCACTCGGGACAGATGAACACTGAAGCTTTCTTT. Its protein is CASHSGQMNTEAFF. The entire variable domain, with the rest obtained from reference TRBV5-1 and TRBJ1-1, is as follows: KAGVTQTPRYLIKTRGQQVTLSCSPISGHRSVSWYQQTPGQGLQFLFEYFSETQRNKGNFPGRFSGRQFSNSRSEMNVSTLELGDSALYLCASHSGQMNTEAFFGQGTRLTVV.

The J gene is TRBJ1-2, the V gene TRBV4-1, with D unclear. Trimming cost V 0 bases and J 4 bases, with 18 bases left between them. The CDR3 sequence is 17 residues long. Germline CDR1 and CDR2: MGHRA and YSYEKL. The CDR3 DNA follows: TGCGCCAGCAGCCAAGATCAAAGACGAGGGAATCCCTATGGCTACACCTTC. This encodes CASSQDQRRGNPYGYTF.

The gene calls are TRBV14 and TRBJ2-2, with D perhaps TRBD2 (5 bases). Trimming removed 0 bases at V and 2 bases at J, with 13 bases between. There are 17 residues in the CDR3. Germline assignment: CDR1 SGHDN and CDR2 FVKESK. DNA of the CDR3: TGTGCCAGCAGCCAAGAATGGAGGACGGCCAACACCGGGGAGCTGTTTTTT. As protein: CASSQEWRTANTGELFF.

As DNA, the CDR3 is TGCGCCAGCAGTCGGGGTTACGGTGAAAAACTGTTTTTT. It is translated as CASSRGYGEKLFF. V usage is TRBV23-1 and J usage is TRBJ1-4; the D is unclear. TRBV23-1 is recorded as an ORF, its role being uncertain. Trimming took off 4 bases at V and 7 bases at J, with 10 bases between the two ends. This CDR3 region has 13 residues.

The chain is built from TRBV27 and TRBJ1-2; D is ambiguous. The germline V gene encodes CDR1 MNHEY and CDR2 SMNVEV (reference sequence). V dropped 5 bases and J dropped 4 bases, with 17 bases sitting between them. This CDR3 is built from 15 residues. CDR3 in amino acids: CASSAERRALYGYTF. Written as DNA, the CDR3 is TGTGCCAGCAGTGCGGAGAGGAGGGCCCTCTATGGCTACACCTTC.

The chain couples TRBV5-1 to TRBJ2-3; 8 bases fit TRBD2. Germline values: CDR1 SGHRS, CDR2 YFSETQ. The trim removed 6 bases at V and 1 base at J, leaving 4 bases unmatched. The CDR3 has 14 amino acids. The CDR3: CASMRGGRTDTQYF. DNA for the CDR3: TGCGCCAGCATGCGCGGGGGGCGCACAGATACGCAGTATTTT.

Remarks on this clone: This sample includes further DNA sequences coding for the same CDR3. The chain links TRBV9 to TRBJ1-1; no reliable D call. Germline V gene data show CDR1 as SGDLS and CDR2 as YYNGEE. This CDR3 has 14 residues. Trimming stripped 0 bases from V and 0 bases from J, with 6 bases between. The CDR3 DNA reads TGTGCCAGCAGCGTAGGACACATGAACACTGAAGCTTTCTTT. It is translated as CASSVGHMNTEAFF.

Comment on this clone: Because the CDR3 is missing its conserved closing phenylalanine or tryptophan, this is likely a read error. The DNA is omitted, as the CDR3 cannot be located on it reliably, and the CDR3 follows TCRdb's listing. This chain links TRBV24-1 with TRBJ1-2. The germline gives CDR1 KGHDR, CDR2 SFDVKD. The CDR3 has 8 residues if both end residues are counted. The CDR3 spells CATRFLEV.

The CDR3 sequence is CASSSPDRGTEKLFF. As DNA, the CDR3 is TGCGCCAGCAGCTCTCCGGACAGGGGGACCGAAAAACTGTTTTTT. V gene TRBV5-1 combines with J gene TRBJ1-4; 10 nucleotides agree with TRBD1. This CDR3 is 15 amino acids long. Germline CDR1 SGHRS, CDR2 YFSETQ. Trimming took 3 bases from V and 8 from J; bases not matched to a gene: 7.

The V call is TRBV27, the J call TRBJ2-7; 12 bases map to TRBD1. This CDR3 has 14 residues. Germline CDR1 reads MNHEY; CDR2 reads SMNVEV (reference sequence). The junction had 1 base not matched to a gene; V was cut back by 4 bases and J by 3 bases. CDR3 residues: CASSWDRGLYEQYF. Written as DNA, the CDR3 is TGTGCCAGCAGTTGGGACAGGGGGCTCTACGAGCAGTACTTC.

The chain carries TRBV2 and TRBJ2-5; D is uncertain. The germline CDR1 and CDR2 sequences are SNHLY and FYNNEI. Deletions cut 7 bases from V and 0 bases from J, with 9 bases between. The CDR3 runs 13 residues. The DNA of the CDR3 is TGTGCCAGCATGTTGGGGTACCAAGAGACCCAGTACTTC. Translation: CASMLGYQETQYF. Full variable domain (outside the CDR3, taken from reference TRBV2 and TRBJ2-5): EPEVTQTPSHQVTQMGQEVILRCVPISNHLYFYWYRQILGQKVEFLVSFYNNEISEKSEIFDDQFSVERPDGSNFTLKIRSTKLEDSAMYFCASMLGYQETQYFGPGTRLLVL.

The genes are TRBV6-5 and TRBJ2-7; TRBD2 is a possible D gene (7 bases). Germline CDR1 and CDR2: MNHEY and SVGAGI. Trimming shortened V by 0 bases and J by 4 bases, and 16 bases separated the two germline ends. This CDR3 has 16 amino acids. CDR3 DNA: TGTGCCAGCAGTTACTCGAGCGGGACAAGCTTTTACGAGCAGTACTTC. Amino acids: CASSYSSGTSFYEQYF.

The V and J genes are TRBV14 and TRBJ1-4, with 10 bases aligning to TRBD1. The CDR3 loop spans 15 amino acids. In germline, CDR1 is SGHDN, CDR2 FVKESK. J gave up 8 bases and V 5 bases, and 8 bases lay outside the gene matches. The CDR3 protein is CASSSTRDRGEKLFF. In DNA, the CDR3 is TGTGCCAGCAGCTCTACCCGGGACAGGGGAGAAAAACTGTTTTTT.

This clone was observed a single time. This sequence joins TRBV15 and TRBJ2-1; perhaps TRBD1 as D (6 bases). The V and J ends lost 8 bases and 2 bases respectively, with 13 bases between them. The CDR3 runs to 14 residues. CDR1 is LNHNV and CDR2 is YYDKDF in the germline V gene (reference sequence). CDR3 bases: TGTGCCACCGCCTCTCGGACAGCCTACAATGAGCAGTTCTTC. It is translated as CATASRTAYNEQFF.

This sequence joins TRBV20-1 and TRBJ2-5; D gene ambiguous. From germline, CDR1 is DFQATT and CDR2 SNEGSKA (reference sequence). The CDR3 extends over 11 amino acids. V lost 4 bases, J lost 0 bases, and 3 bases lay in between. DNA for the CDR3: TGCAGTGCTAAGTACCAAGAGACCCAGTACTTC. Translated: CSAKYQETQYF.

The V call is TRBV5-1, the J call TRBJ2-4; 8 bases align to TRBD2. In germline, CDR1 is SGHRS, CDR2 YFSETQ. The length of the CDR3 is 17 residues. V was pared by 2 bases and J by 8 bases, with 15 bases of the junction left unmatched. CDR3 bases: TGCGCCAGCAGCTTTTCATCCCTAGCGGGCCCTGGGCACATTCAGTACTTC. Translated: CASSFSSLAGPGHIQYF.